The 20 T cell receptor beta chains below come from one sample, sequenced in a study of OX40 agonist ivuxolimab in advanced cancers. The table came from immunoSEQ multiplex PCR; TCRdb's copy has only in-frame clones and leaves some out. The data contain more than 75,000 clones, more than 70% of them singletons. The sample in question was CD4+ or CD8+ T cells sorted from blood, obtained in a trial of the OX40 agonist ivuxolimab. Source of these receptors: an adult with an advanced solid tumor such as melanoma, head and neck, liver or kidney cancer.

The chain links TRBV19 to TRBJ1-5; D unresolved. The CDR3 extends over 14 amino acids. The germline gives CDR1 LNHDA, CDR2 SQIVND (reference sequence). Between the trimmed V and J ends, which lost 6 bases and 4 bases, there was a span of 13 bases. CDR3 coding DNA: TGTGCCAGTAGGCCGGGTCCCTGGAATCAGCCCCAGCATTTT. Protein sequence: CASRPGPWNQPQHF.

The V gene is TRBV27, the J gene TRBJ2-7; 7 bases are a match to TRBD2. The V segment lost 3 bases and the J segment 6 bases; nucleotides outside the gene matches: 5. The CDR3 runs 13 residues. The germline V gene has CDR1 MNHEY and CDR2 SMNVEV (reference sequence). The CDR3, as DNA: TGTGCCAGCAGTTTTATAGCGGGCGGCGAGCAGTACGTC. Encoded protein: CASSFIAGGEQYV.

The genes are TRBV4-1 and TRBJ2-7; unclear D gene. CDR3 length: 14 residues. CDR1 is MGHRA and CDR2 is YSYEKL in the germline V gene. V was shortened by 4 bases and J by 7 bases, with 17 bases between the two germline ends. This CDR3 reads CASSPRVQSWEQYF. Written as DNA, the CDR3 is TGCGCCAGCAGCCCACGTGTCCAGTCGTGGGAGCAGTACTTC.

The chain combines TRBV19 with TRBJ1-5, with D hard to call. Germline CDR1 is LNHDA and CDR2 is SQIVND (reference sequence). CDR3 length: 14 amino acids. V was cut by 7 bases and J by 3 bases, with 13 bases left in between. The CDR3 bases are TGTGCCAGTAAGAGGATACAGTCCAATCAGCCCCAGCATTTT. It translates to CASKRIQSNQPQHF.

The genes are TRBV6-5 and TRBJ2-7, with 11 bases that match TRBD2. V lost 5 bases, J lost 0 bases, and 3 bases stayed unmatched. The CDR3 consists of 15 residues. Germline CDR1 and CDR2: MNHEY and SVGAGI. In DNA, the CDR3 is TGTGCCAGCAGTCGACTAGCGGGGACCTCCTACGAGCAGTACTTC. Its translation is CASSRLAGTSYEQYF.

This sequence joins TRBV6-1 and TRBJ1-4; D may be TRBD1 (6 bases). The CDR3 spans 18 residues. V shed 4 bases and J shed 0 bases, with 18 bases lying between them. The germline V gene has CDR1 MNHNS and CDR2 SASEGT. The CDR3 region is CASSGGNRAFSTNEKLFF. The DNA for the CDR3 is TGTGCCAGCAGTGGGGGGAACAGGGCCTTCTCAACTAATGAAAAACTGTTTTTT.

This chain connects TRBV7-9 to TRBJ2-7; D call uncertain. Deletions cut 3 bases from V and 0 bases from J, with 9 bases between. The CDR3 contains 14 residues. Germline CDR1 is SEHNR and CDR2 is FQNEAQ (reference sequence). The CDR3 bases are TGTGCCAGCAGCTTGAGTCAAAACTCCTACGAGCAGTACGTC. Translated: CASSLSQNSYEQYV.

V gene TRBV25-1 combines with J gene TRBJ2-1; a possible D gene is TRBD2 (5 bases). V was cut by 9 bases and J by 6 bases, with 12 bases left in between. This CDR3 region has 12 residues. CDR1 is MGHDK and CDR2 is SYGVNS in the germline V gene. The CDR3 loop reads CASNGGTNEQFF. Written as DNA, the CDR3 is TGTGCCAGTAATGGAGGTACCAATGAGCAGTTCTTC.

The V call is TRBV5-6, the J call TRBJ1-6, with D perhaps TRBD1 (5 bases). The CDR3 contains 16 residues. CDR1 and CDR2 from the germline V gene are SGHDT and YYEEEE. The CDR3 coding sequence is TGTGCTCGCCCAGCCGGATCCCAGGGTTGTAATTCACCCCTCCACTTT. It yields the protein CARPAGSQGCNSPLHF. Complete variable domain (other parts from reference TRBV5-6 and TRBJ1-6): DAGVTQSPTHLIKTRGQQVTLRCSPKSGHDTVSWYQQALGQGPQFIFQYYEEEERQRGNFPDRFSGHQFPNYSSELNVNALLLGDSALYLCARPAGSQGCNSPLHFGNGTRLTVT.

The chain joins TRBV5-6 to TRBJ2-6, with D maybe TRBD1 (5 bases). Germline-derived CDR1 and CDR2 are SGHDT and YYEEEE. The CDR3 loop spans 16 amino acids. Trimming shortened V by 2 bases and J by 1 base, and 10 bases separated the two germline ends. CDR3 amino acids: CASSLTRDSGANVLTF. The CDR3 DNA reads as TGTGCCAGCAGCTTAACCAGGGATTCTGGGGCCAACGTCCTGACTTTC.

This chain links TRBV6-1 with TRBJ2-7; a possible D gene is TRBD1 (6 bases). With 0 bases removed from V and 4 bases from J, the gap between germline ends came to 13 bases. From germline, CDR1 is MNHNS and CDR2 SASEGT. This CDR3 is built from 15 residues. DNA of the CDR3: TGTGCCAGCAGTGAAGCTAGGACAGTGAGATACGAGCAGTACGTC. Translated: CASSEARTVRYEQYV.

CDR3 sequence (DNA): TGTGCCACCAGAGACGCACAGGCTCGCTATCAGCCCCAGCATTTT. Protein sequence: CATRDAQARYQPQHF. The V gene is TRBV15, the J gene TRBJ1-5, with D maybe TRBD1 (5 bases). This CDR3 is built from 15 residues. V was pared by 6 bases and J by 5 bases, with 17 bases between. The germline V gene encodes CDR1 LNHNV and CDR2 YYDKDF (reference sequence).

The rearrangement uses TRBV7-2 and TRBJ2-5; TRBD2 aligns across 7 bases. The CDR3 runs to 15 residues. The V gene's germline CDR1 is SGHTA and CDR2 FQGNSA. V shed 5 bases, J shed 4 bases, and the junction held 10 bases outside the gene matches. CDR3 in amino acids: CASSGGITGGETQYF. In DNA form, the CDR3 reads TGTGCCAGCAGCGGAGGGATCACGGGGGGAGAGACCCAGTACTTC.

This chain links TRBV28 with TRBJ2-3, with 8 bases matching TRBD2. Trimming took 4 bases from V and 6 from J; bases not matched to a gene: 6. The CDR3 totals 14 residues. The germline V gene encodes CDR1 MDHEN and CDR2 SYDVKM. The CDR3 is CASSSAGGGDTQYF. CDR3 bases: TGTGCCAGCAGTTCCGCGGGGGGCGGGGATACGCAGTATTTT. Together with reference TRBV28 and TRBJ2-3, the CDR3 gives the full variable domain: DVKVTQSSRYLVKRTGEKVFLECVQDMDHENMFWYRQDPGLGLRLIYFSYDVKMKEKGDIPEGYSVSREKKERFSLILESASTNQTSMYLCASSSAGGGDTQYFGPGTRLTVL.

The chain couples TRBV18 to TRBJ2-3; 8 bases line up with TRBD2. Losses at the gene ends were 6 bases for V and 3 bases for J; bases not matched to a gene: 11. Germline V gene sequence: CDR1 KGHSH, CDR2 LQKENI. The CDR3 spans 16 residues. The CDR3 region is CASSPVKSGGTDTQYF. In DNA form, the CDR3 reads TGTGCCAGCTCCCCGGTAAAGAGCGGGGGTACAGATACGCAGTATTTT.

This rearrangement joins TRBV27 to TRBJ1-6, with TRBD1 as a possible D gene (5 bases). CDR1 and CDR2 from the germline V gene are MNHEY and SMNVEV (reference sequence). The germline V and J ends were trimmed by 4 bases and 3 bases, with 19 bases remaining between them. The CDR3 sequence is 18 residues long. The CDR3 DNA reads as TGTGCCAGCAGTTCCTTCCGAGACAGAAAACGCTATAATTCACCCCTCCACTTT. Its translation is CASSSFRDRKRYNSPLHF.

The V call is TRBV29-1, the J call TRBJ1-3, with 7 bases aligning to TRBD1. Germline CDR1 is SQVTM and CDR2 is ANQGSEA. J was trimmed by 0 bases and V by 5 bases; bases with no gene match: 1. The CDR3 runs to 13 residues. The CDR3 region has the DNA TGCAGCGTTCGACAGGGCTCTGGAAACACCATATATTTT. Translating gives CSVRQGSGNTIYF.

J is TRBJ2-1 and V is TRBV6-7; 9 nucleotides align to TRBD2. TRBV6-7 qualifies as an ORF whose function is uncertain. CDR3 length equals 15 residues. V trimming: 0 bases; J trimming: 5 bases; junction bases outside the gene matches: 2. CDR3 region: CASSYSLAGHNEQFF. The CDR3 bases are TGTGCCAGCAGTTACTCGCTAGCGGGACACAATGAGCAGTTCTTC.

This chain uses TRBV5-1 with TRBJ1-5; D remains ambiguous. CDR1 and CDR2 from the germline V gene are SGHRS and YFSETQ. Trimming took off 0 bases at V and 3 bases at J, with 7 bases between the two ends. The length of the CDR3 is 14 residues. The CDR3 nucleotides read TGCGCCAGCAGCTTGGAAAGCTTCAATCAGCCCCAGCATTTT. Translating gives CASSLESFNQPQHF.

The gene calls are TRBV27 and TRBJ2-6, with TRBD1 matching over 7 bases. The CDR3 runs 18 residues. Trimming took 1 base from V and 4 from J; bases not matched to a gene: 10. The germline V gene has CDR1 MNHEY and CDR2 SMNVEV (reference sequence). The CDR3 nucleotides read TGTGCCAGCAGTTTATTAGCCCTAACAGGGGTCGGGGCCAACGTCCTGACTTTC. Encoded protein: CASSLLALTGVGANVLTF.